This record looks at one T cell receptor (beta chain) sequence and its context. This sample stems from a study of CD8 T cells in Susac syndrome. Sequencing of TCR beta covered CD8+ and CD4+ T cells obtained from blood. CDR3 size: 13 residues. Trimming pared 4 bases from V and 4 bases from J, leaving 10 bases between. The RNA, 0.5 to 1 ug, was put through reverse transcription using random hexamers. Across 54 Vbeta and 13 Jbeta, TCR beta CDR3 was amplified with immunoSEQ multiplex PCR. TCRdb analysed the immunoSEQ multiplex PCR reads with MiXCR anew, one entry per CDR3 protein. The sample carries over 150,000 distinct CDR3 sequences, roughly 94% recorded once.

Input material: CD4+ T cells from PBMCs. The rearrangement links TRBV23-1 to TRBJ1-1; D not certain. TRBV23-1 is reported as an ORF; its role is uncertain. The sequence was obtained from a human donor with Susac syndrome. DNA of the CDR3: TGCGCCAGCAGTCCTCACCTTGGCACTGAAGCTTTCTTT. The encoded protein is CASSPHLGTEAFF.